The clone carrying this T cell receptor (beta chain) was counted at least ten times. The entry originates in a study of Graves' ophthalmopathy and Graves' hyperthyroidism. This CDR3 is 14 amino acids long. Germline trimming cut 11 bases from V and 5 bases from J; bases unmatched to any gene: 9. The V gene's germline CDR1 is LNHDA and CDR2 SQIVND (reference sequence). Fresh peripheral blood (approximately 9.5 ml) yielded the PBMCs. RNA served as the template for amplifying TCR beta CDR3 regions. The authors performed first-round RT-PCR with HTBI primers and then a second-round multiplex PCR. TCRdb passed the multiplex PCR reads through MiXCR, listing each CDR3 protein once. The data contain almost 750,000 distinct CDR3 sequences, about 44% of them seen just once; the ten biggest clones take up approximately 46%.

The V and J genes are TRBV19 and TRBJ1-4, with TRBD1 identical over 9 bases. Sequenced: peripheral blood. This sequence was found in an adult man with Graves' ophthalmopathy. CDR3 in DNA: TGTGCCGAATCTAAGGGACAGGGAAATGAAAAACTGTTTTTT. Its translation: CAESKGQGNEKLFF.